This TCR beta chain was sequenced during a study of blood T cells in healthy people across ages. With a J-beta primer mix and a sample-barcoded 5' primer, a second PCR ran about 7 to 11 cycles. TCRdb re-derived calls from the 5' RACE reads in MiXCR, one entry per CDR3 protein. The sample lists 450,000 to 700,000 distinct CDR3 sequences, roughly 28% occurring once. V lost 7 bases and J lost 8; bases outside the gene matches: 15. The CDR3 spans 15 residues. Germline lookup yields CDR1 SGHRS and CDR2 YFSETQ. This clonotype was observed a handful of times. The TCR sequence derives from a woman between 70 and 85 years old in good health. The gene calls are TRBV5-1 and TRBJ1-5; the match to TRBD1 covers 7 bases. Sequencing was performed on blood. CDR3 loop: CASRTGDRDNEPQHF. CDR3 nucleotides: TGCGCCAGCCGGACTGGTGACAGGGATAATGAGCCCCAGCATTTT. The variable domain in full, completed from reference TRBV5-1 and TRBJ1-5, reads KAGVTQTPRYLIKTRGQQVTLSCSPISGHRSVSWYQQTPGQGLQFLFEYFSETQRNKGNFPGRFSGRQFSNSRSEMNVSTLELGDSALYLCASRTGDRDNEPQHFGDGTRLSIL.